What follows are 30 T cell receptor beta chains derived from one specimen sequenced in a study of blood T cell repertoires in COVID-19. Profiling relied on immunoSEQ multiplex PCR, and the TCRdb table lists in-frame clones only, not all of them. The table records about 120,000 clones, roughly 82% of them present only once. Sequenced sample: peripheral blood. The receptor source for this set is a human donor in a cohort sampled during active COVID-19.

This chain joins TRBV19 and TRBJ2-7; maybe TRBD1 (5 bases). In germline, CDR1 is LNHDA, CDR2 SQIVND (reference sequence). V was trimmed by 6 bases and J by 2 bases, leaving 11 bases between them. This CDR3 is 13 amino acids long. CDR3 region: CASRGRATYEQYF. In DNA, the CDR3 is TGTGCCAGTAGGGGCAGGGCGACCTACGAGCAGTACTTC.

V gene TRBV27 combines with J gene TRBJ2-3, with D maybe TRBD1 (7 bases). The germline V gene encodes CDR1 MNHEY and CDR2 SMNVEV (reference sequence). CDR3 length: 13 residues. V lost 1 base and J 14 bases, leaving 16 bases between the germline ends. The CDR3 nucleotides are TGTGCCAGCAGTTTATGGCAGGGGGGCGGAACGTATTTT. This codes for CASSLWQGGGTYF.

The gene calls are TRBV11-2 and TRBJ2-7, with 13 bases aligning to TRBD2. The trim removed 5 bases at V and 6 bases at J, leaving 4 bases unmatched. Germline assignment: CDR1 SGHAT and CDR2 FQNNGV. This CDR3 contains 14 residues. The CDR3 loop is CASSGGLAGFEQYF. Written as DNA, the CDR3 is TGTGCCAGCAGCGGGGGACTAGCGGGGTTCGAGCAGTACTTC.

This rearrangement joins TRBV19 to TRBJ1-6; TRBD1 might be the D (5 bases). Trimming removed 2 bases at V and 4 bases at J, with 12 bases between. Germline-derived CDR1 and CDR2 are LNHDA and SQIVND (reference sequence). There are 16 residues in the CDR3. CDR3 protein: CASSISGTPYNSPLHF. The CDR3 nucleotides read TGTGCCAGTAGTATATCCGGGACTCCTTATAATTCACCCCTCCACTTT.

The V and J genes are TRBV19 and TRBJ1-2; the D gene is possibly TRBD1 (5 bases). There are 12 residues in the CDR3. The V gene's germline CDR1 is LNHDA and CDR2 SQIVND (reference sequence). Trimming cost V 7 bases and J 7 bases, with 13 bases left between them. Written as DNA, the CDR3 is TGTGCCAGTAATGACAGAGCAGGTGGCTACACCTTC. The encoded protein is CASNDRAGGYTF. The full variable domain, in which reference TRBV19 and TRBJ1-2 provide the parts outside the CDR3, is DGGITQSPKYLFRKEGQNVTLSCEQNLNHDAMYWYRQDPGQGLRLIYYSQIVNDFQKGDIAEGYSVSREKKESFPLTVTSAQKNPTAFYLCASNDRAGGYTFGSGTRLTVV.

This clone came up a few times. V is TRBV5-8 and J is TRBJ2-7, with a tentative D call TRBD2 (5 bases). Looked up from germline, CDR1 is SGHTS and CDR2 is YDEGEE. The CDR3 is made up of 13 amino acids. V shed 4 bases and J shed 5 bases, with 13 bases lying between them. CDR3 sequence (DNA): TGTGCCAGCAGCAACGAGGCCGGGAACGAGCAGTACTTC. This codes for CASSNEAGNEQYF.

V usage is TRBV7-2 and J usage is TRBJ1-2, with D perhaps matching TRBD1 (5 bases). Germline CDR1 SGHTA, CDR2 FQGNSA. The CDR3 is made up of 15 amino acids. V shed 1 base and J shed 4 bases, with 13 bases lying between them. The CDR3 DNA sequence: TGTGCCAGCAGCTTAGTGCAGGGCATTGGCTATGGCTACACCTTC. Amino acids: CASSLVQGIGYGYTF.

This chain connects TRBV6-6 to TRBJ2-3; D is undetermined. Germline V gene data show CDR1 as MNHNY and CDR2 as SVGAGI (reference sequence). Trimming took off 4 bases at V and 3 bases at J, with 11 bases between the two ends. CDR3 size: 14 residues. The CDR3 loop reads CASSSPVTTDTQYF. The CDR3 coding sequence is TGTGCCAGCAGTTCCCCAGTAACGACAGATACGCAGTATTTT.

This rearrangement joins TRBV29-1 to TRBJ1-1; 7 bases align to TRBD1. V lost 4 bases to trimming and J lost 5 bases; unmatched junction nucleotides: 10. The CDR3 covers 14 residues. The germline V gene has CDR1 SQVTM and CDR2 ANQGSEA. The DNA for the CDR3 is TGCAGCGTTGCAGTCAGCGCAGGGGGTACTGAAGCTTTCTTT. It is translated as CSVAVSAGGTEAFF.

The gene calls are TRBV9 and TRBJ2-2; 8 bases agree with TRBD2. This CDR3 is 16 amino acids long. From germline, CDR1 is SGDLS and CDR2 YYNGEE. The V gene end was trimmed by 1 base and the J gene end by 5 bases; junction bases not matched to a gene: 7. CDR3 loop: CASSVSSGWETGELFF. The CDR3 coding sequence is TGTGCCAGCAGCGTATCTAGCGGGTGGGAAACCGGGGAGCTGTTTTTT.

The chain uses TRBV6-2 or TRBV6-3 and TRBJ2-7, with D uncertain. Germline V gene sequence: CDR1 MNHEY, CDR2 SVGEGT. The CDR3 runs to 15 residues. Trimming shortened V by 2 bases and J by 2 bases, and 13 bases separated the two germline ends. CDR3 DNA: TGTGCCAGCAGTTACGGTCTGGGCCGACCCTACGAGCAGTACTTC. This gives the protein CASSYGLGRPYEQYF.

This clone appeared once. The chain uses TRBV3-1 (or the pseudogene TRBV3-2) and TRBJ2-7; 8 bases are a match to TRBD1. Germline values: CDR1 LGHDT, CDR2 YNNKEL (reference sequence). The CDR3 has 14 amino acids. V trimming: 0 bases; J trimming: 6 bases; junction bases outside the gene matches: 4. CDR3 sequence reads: CASSQDRTGLEQYF. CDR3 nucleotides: TGTGCCAGCAGCCAAGATCGGACAGGGCTCGAGCAGTACTTC.

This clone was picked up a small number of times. The CDR3 spells CASSPGGRGASYEQYF. The CDR3 nucleotides read TGTGCCAGCAGCCCTGGGGGGCGGGGGGCTTCCTACGAGCAGTACTTC. The V gene is TRBV4-2, the J gene TRBJ2-7, with 8 bases matching TRBD2. Per germline, CDR1 LGHNA and CDR2 YNFKEQ. V was pared by 4 bases and J by 1 base, with 9 bases of the junction left unmatched. The CDR3 sequence is 16 residues long.

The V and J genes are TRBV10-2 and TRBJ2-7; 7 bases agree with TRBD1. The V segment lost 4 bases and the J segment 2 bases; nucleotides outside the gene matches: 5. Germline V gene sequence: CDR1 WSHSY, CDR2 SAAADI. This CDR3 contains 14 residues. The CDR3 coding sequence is TGCGCCAGCAGTGGACAGGGCCAAGCCTACGAGCAGTACTTC. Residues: CASSGQGQAYEQYF.

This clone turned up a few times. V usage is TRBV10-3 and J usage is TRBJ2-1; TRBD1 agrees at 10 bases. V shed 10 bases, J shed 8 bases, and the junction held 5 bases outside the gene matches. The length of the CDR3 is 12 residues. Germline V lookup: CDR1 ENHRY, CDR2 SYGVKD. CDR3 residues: CATTGGSHEQFF. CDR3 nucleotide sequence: TGTGCCACGACAGGGGGCAGTCATGAGCAGTTCTTC.

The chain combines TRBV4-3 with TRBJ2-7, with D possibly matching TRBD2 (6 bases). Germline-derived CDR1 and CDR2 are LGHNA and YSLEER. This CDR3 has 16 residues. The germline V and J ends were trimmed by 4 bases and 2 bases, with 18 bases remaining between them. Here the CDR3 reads CASSLYGGAIAYEQYF. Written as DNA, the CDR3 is TGCGCCAGCAGCCTATACGGCGGGGCCATAGCCTACGAGCAGTACTTC.

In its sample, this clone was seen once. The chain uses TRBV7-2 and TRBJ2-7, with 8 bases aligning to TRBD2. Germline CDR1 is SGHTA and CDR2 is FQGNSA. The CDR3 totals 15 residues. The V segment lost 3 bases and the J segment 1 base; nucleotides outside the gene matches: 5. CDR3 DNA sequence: TGTGCCAGCAGCTTGGGACTAGGGCTTTCCTACGAGCAGTACTTC. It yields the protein CASSLGLGLSYEQYF.

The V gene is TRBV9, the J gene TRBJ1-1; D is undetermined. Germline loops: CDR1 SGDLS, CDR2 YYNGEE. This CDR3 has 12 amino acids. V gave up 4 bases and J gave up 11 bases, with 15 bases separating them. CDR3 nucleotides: TGTGCCAGCAGCCTCCCCGGGAGCACGGCTTTCTTT. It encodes CASSLPGSTAFF.

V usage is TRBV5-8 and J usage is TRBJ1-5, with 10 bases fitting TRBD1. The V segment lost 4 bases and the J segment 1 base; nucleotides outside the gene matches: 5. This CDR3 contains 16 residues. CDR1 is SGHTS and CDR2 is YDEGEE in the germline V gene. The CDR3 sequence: CASSPRQGASNQPQHF. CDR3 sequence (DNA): TGTGCCAGCAGCCCACGACAGGGGGCAAGCAATCAGCCCCAGCATTTT. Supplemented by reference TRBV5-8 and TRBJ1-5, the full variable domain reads EAGVTQSPTHLIKTRGQQATLRCSPISGHTSVYWYQQALGLGLQFLLWYDEGEERNRGNFPPRFSGRQFPNYSSELNVNALELEDSALYLCASSPRQGASNQPQHFGDGTRLSIL.

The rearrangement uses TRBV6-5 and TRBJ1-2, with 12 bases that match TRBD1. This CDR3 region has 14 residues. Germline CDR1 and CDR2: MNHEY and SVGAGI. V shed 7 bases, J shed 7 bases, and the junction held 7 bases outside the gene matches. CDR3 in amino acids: CASIPGQGAGGYTF. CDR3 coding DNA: TGTGCCAGCATCCCGGGACAGGGGGCGGGTGGCTACACCTTC.

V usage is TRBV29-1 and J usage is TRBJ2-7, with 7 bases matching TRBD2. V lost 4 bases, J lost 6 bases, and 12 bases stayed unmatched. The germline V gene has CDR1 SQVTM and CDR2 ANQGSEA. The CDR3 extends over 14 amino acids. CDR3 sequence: CSVAIQGGSREQYF. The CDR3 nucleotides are TGCAGCGTTGCAATCCAGGGAGGGTCCCGCGAGCAGTACTTC.

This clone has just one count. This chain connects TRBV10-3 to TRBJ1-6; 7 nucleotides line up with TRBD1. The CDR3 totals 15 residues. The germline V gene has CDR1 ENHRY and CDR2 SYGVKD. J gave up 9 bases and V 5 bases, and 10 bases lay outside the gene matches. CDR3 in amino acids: CAISNIGDSGSPLHF. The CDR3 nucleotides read TGTGCCATCAGTAACATTGGGGACAGCGGTTCACCCCTCCACTTT.

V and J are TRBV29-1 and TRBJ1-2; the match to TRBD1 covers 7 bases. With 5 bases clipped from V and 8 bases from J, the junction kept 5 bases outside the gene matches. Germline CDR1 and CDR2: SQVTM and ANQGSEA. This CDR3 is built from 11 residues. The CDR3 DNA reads TGCAGCGTTCAAACAGGGGAGGGCTACACCTTC. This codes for CSVQTGEGYTF.

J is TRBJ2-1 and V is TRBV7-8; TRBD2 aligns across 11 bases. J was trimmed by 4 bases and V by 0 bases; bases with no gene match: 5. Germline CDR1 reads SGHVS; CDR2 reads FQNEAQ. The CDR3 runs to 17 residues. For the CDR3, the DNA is TGTGCCAGCAGCTTAGCACCGGGACTAGCGGTTTACAATGAGCAGTTCTTC. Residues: CASSLAPGLAVYNEQFF.

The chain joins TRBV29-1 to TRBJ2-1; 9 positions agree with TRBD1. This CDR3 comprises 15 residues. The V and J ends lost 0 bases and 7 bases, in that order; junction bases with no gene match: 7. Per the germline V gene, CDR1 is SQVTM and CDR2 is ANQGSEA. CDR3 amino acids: CSVEDPGQGKNEQFF. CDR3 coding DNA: TGCAGCGTTGAAGATCCAGGACAGGGGAAGAATGAGCAGTTCTTC.

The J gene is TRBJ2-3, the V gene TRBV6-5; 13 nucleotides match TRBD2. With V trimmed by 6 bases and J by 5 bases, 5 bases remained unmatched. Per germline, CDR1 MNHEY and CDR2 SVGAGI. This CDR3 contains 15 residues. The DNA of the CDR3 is TGTGCCAGCAGAACTAGCGGGGGGGCCCAAGATACGCAGTATTTT. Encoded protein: CASRTSGGAQDTQYF.

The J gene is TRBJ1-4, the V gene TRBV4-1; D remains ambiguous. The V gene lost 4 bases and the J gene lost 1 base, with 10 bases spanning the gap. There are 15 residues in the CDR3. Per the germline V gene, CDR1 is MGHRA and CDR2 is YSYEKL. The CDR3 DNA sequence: TGCGCCAGCAGCCCCCTCGGGTTAACTAATGAAAAACTGTTTTTT. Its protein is CASSPLGLTNEKLFF.

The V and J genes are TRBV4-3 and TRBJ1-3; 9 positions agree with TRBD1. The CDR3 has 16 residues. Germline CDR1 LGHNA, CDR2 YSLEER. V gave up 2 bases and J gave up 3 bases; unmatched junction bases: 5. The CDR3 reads CASSQWGTGFGNTIYF. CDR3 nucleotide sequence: TGCGCCAGCAGCCAATGGGGGACAGGGTTTGGAAACACCATATATTTT.

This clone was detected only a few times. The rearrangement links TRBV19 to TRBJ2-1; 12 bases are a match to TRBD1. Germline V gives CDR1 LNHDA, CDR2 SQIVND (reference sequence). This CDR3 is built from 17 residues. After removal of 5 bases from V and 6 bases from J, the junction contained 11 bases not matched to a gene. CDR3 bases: TGTGCCAGTAGTCGGGGGACAGGGGGCTCACTACGCAATGAGCAGTTCTTC. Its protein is CASSRGTGGSLRNEQFF.

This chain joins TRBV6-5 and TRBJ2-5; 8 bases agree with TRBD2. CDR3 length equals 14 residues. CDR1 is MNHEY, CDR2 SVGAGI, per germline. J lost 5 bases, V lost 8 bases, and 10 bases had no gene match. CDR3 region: CASRSGSAGETQYF. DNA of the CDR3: TGTGCCAGCCGGAGCGGGAGCGCGGGGGAGACCCAGTACTTC.